The present TCR beta chain was sequenced within a study of PD-1 blockade in classical Hodgkin lymphoma. Study overall: Intravenous infusions of nivolumab 3 mg/kg reached patients every 2 weeks.

Some clones are missing from TCRdb's copy, which holds only in-frame ones; the method was immunoSEQ multiplex PCR. The sample holds thousands of clones, over 60% seen once. Regarding time point: cycle 4 day 1 (C4D1), after about 6 weeks of nivolumab. Each patient experienced a relapse that followed autologous stem cell transplantation, and brentuximab vedotin exposure varied. Thawed PBMCs were subjected to magnetic negative selection, which yielded isolated CD8+ T cells. General study points: By C4D1, diversity of CD4+ TCRs had risen significantly, whereas that of CD8+ TCRs had not. Underlying causes for the observed repertoire differences were not defined, possibly disease activity or prior therapy. Diminished baseline TCR diversity has been reported in newly diagnosed patients relative to healthy donors.

This clone was detected only a few times. No antigen is known for it. Germline V gives CDR1 SGDLS, CDR2 YYNGEE. The length of the CDR3 is 12 residues. V was cut by 0 bases and J by 9 bases, with 7 bases left in between. This sample comprised CD8+ T cells from blood, obtained before the fourth cycle of nivolumab. The clonotype comes from a human donor with classical Hodgkin lymphoma. The chain joins TRBV9 to TRBJ2-1; D unresolved. CDR3: CASSVVSTEQFF. The CDR3 DNA reads as TGTGCCAGCAGCGTAGTTTCGACTGAGCAGTTCTTC.